A single sample is the source of the 12 T cell receptor beta chains below, sequenced in a study of blood T cell repertoires in COVID-19. Profiled with immunoSEQ multiplex PCR; TCRdb holds only in-frame clones, not every one. In the table there are about 120,000 clones, over 80% of which are singletons. The sequencing input was peripheral blood. Receptors originate from a man between 65 and 85 years old with acute or convalescent COVID-19.

This chain links TRBV5-4 with TRBJ2-2; no firm D call. The CDR3 loop spans 14 amino acids. Germline CDR1 is SGHNT and CDR2 is YYREEE (reference sequence). Trimming took off 0 bases at V and 4 bases at J, with 7 bases between the two ends. CDR3 amino acids: CASSLEESTGELFF. In DNA, the CDR3 is TGTGCCAGCAGCTTGGAGGAGTCCACCGGGGAGCTGTTTTTT. Using reference TRBV5-4 and TRBJ2-2 for the parts outside the CDR3, the full variable domain is ETGVTQSPTHLIKTRGQQVTLRCSSQSGHNTVSWYQQALGQGPQFIFQYYREEENGRGNFPPRFSGLQFPNYSSELNVNALELDDSALYLCASSLEESTGELFFGEGSRLTVL.

The rearrangement links TRBV10-3 to TRBJ1-2; D is ambiguous. Germline V gene sequence: CDR1 ENHRY, CDR2 SYGVKD. Trimming pared 0 bases from V and 10 bases from J, leaving 12 bases between. The CDR3 consists of 13 residues. The CDR3 reads CAISESVGVAYTF. The CDR3 DNA follows: TGTGCCATCAGTGAGTCTGTAGGTGTAGCCTACACCTTC.

The chain combines TRBV18 with TRBJ1-1; D call uncertain. V was trimmed by 1 base and J by 3 bases, leaving 9 bases between them. The CDR3 is 14 amino acids. From germline, CDR1 is KGHSH and CDR2 LQKENI. The CDR3 DNA sequence: TGTGCCAGCTCACCACGTAACAGCTACACTGAAGCTTTCTTT. Its protein is CASSPRNSYTEAFF.

This clone turned up a few times. The V call is TRBV19, the J call TRBJ1-2; 10 bases align to TRBD1. Germline V lookup: CDR1 LNHDA, CDR2 SQIVND (reference sequence). The length of the CDR3 is 13 residues. J gave up 8 bases and V 4 bases, and 4 bases lay outside the gene matches. Here the CDR3 DNA reads TGTGCCAGTAGTACGACAGGGGGCCGGGGCTACACCTTC. Encoded protein: CASSTTGGRGYTF.

This clone showed up just once. The chain employs TRBV7-8 and TRBJ1-1; D is undetermined. V was shortened by 5 bases and J by 6 bases, with 16 bases between the two germline ends. Germline CDR1 is SGHVS and CDR2 is FQNEAQ. The CDR3 is 14 residues long. The CDR3 spells CASSPRRGLSEAFF. The CDR3 nucleotides are TGTGCCAGCAGCCCAAGGCGCGGACTTTCTGAAGCTTTCTTT.

The chain's CDR3 is CASSPRDRNSPLHF. As DNA, the CDR3 is TGTGCCAGCAGCCCCCGGGACAGGAATTCACCCCTCCACTTT. The gene calls are TRBV13 and TRBJ1-6, with TRBD1 identical over 8 bases. Losses at the gene ends were 5 bases for V and 7 bases for J; bases not matched to a gene: 4. This CDR3 region has 14 residues. Germline V CDR1 and CDR2: PRHDT, FYEKMQ (reference sequence).

This chain uses TRBV10-3 with TRBJ2-3; possible D gene TRBD2, 6 bases. The CDR3 length is 13 residues. Germline V gene lookup returns CDR1 ENHRY and CDR2 SYGVKD. The ends were cut back, 6 bases at V and 2 bases at J, with 9 bases in the middle. The DNA of the CDR3 is TGTGCCATCAGCGGGGGTATCACAGATACGCAGTATTTT. It yields the protein CAISGGITDTQYF.

With respect to this clone: An end of the junction differs from the germline gene, which may be a read error. The V gene is TRBV7-7, the J gene TRBJ2-5; 12 bases line up with TRBD2. Germline lookup yields CDR1 SSHAT and CDR2 FNYEAQ (reference sequence). There are 16 residues in the CDR3. CDR3 sequence: CASSLDRTSGVGTQYF. The CDR3 DNA is TGTGCTAGCAGTTTAGACCGGACTAGCGGGGTTGGGACCCAGTACTTC.

The chain is built from TRBV6-6 and TRBJ1-5; a weak D match, TRBD1 (5 bases). The CDR3 is 13 residues long. Germline CDR1 and CDR2: MNHNY and SVGAGI (reference sequence). V was clipped by 8 bases and J by 9 bases, with 17 bases between them. Written as DNA, the CDR3 is TGTGCCAGCGGCTCATGGGGGGGTCCGCCCCAGCATTTT. Its translation: CASGSWGGPPQHF.

The rearrangement uses TRBV19 and TRBJ1-1; tentative D call: TRBD1 (6 bases). CDR1 and CDR2 from the germline V gene are LNHDA and SQIVND (reference sequence). This CDR3 contains 14 residues. The V gene lost 7 bases and the J gene lost 5 bases, with 17 bases spanning the gap. The CDR3 protein is CASTRPGVGTEAFF. The CDR3 DNA sequence: TGTGCCAGTACCCGACCAGGGGTTGGGACTGAAGCTTTCTTT.

This clone has a handful of counts. The V and J genes are TRBV5-4 and TRBJ1-1; 11 bases agree with TRBD1. The junction had 2 bases not matched to a gene; V was cut back by 3 bases and J by 4 bases. The V gene's germline CDR1 is SGHNT and CDR2 YYREEE (reference sequence). The CDR3 consists of 14 residues. The CDR3 reads CASSWTGGFTEAFF. As DNA, the CDR3 is TGTGCCAGCAGCTGGACAGGGGGCTTCACTGAAGCTTTCTTT.

This chain connects TRBV4-1 to TRBJ2-7, with 10 positions matching TRBD2. CDR3 length equals 18 residues. Germline loops: CDR1 MGHRA, CDR2 YSYEKL. V trimming: 1 base; J trimming: 3 bases; junction bases outside the gene matches: 12. The CDR3 sequence is CASSQGGTSASLLYEQYF. The CDR3, as DNA: TGCGCCAGCAGCCAAGGTGGGACTAGCGCTAGTCTTCTCTACGAGCAGTACTTC.